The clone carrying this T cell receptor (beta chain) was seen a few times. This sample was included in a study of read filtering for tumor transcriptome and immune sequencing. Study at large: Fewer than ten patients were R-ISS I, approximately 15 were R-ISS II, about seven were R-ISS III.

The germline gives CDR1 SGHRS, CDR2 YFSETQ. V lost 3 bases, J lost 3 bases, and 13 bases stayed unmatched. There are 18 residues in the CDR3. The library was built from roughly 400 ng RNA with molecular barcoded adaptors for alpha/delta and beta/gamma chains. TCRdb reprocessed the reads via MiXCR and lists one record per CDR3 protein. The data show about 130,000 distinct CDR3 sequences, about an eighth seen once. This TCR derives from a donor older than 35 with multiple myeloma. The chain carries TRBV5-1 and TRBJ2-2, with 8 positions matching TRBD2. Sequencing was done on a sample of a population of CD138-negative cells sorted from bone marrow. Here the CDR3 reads CASSSRESGGSYTGELFF. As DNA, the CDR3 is TGCGCCAGCAGCTCCCGGGAGAGCGGGGGTTCCTACACCGGGGAGCTGTTTTTT.